Listed below are T cell receptor beta chains from one sample, sequenced in a study of cytomegalovirus exposure and HLA in healthy donors. The repertoire was sequenced with immunoSEQ multiplex PCR; TCRdb's copy has only in-frame clones and lacks some. The sample shows 240,000 or so clones, 82% of them seen only once. Sequenced: PBMCs. Source of these receptors: a woman between 40 and 50 years old in good health and CMV-seropositive. Both conserved end residues are trimmed from each CDR3.

v_call cdr3_aa
TRBV7-2 ASSRSGQGVPETQY
TRBV6-4 ASKESGSTGELF
TRBV6-1 ASCMGLMNTEAF
TRBV30 AWNGQGRTEAF
TRBV7-2 ASSLAAGTSVYEQY
TRBV5-1 ASSLTELYGYT
TRBV7-3 ASSLWVVEGLTPNTGELF
TRBV7-6 ASSLGPSGTSYEQY
TRBV5-1 ASSRQPGQGANYGYT
TRBV9 ASSPGQGTNYGYT
TRBV19 ASSIARNYEQY
TRBV19 ASTHRQVNTEAF
TRBV4-3 ASSQEAGWSTDTQY
TRBV5-4 ASSTQISFTEAF
TRBV2 ASRGFQETQY
TRBV5-1 ASSSAPGTEGNTIY
TRBV29-1 SVDLSTGANVLT
TRBV5-1 ASSLGGTGAYEQY
TRBV6-5 ASRPWTGETDTQY
TRBV25-1 ASSDTGELKPQH
TRBV5-8 ASSFRTGISGQY
TRBV27 ASSLHGGFPYEQY
TRBV5-4 ASSTASGRAAEQF
TRBV7-9 ASSLPHRGSPLH
TRBV5-6 ASSLRYLAGKQF
TRBV4-3 ASSQAWEAHNSPLH
TRBV19 ASIGTSGSLSEQF
TRBV7-2 ASSLLATQTLYGYT
TRBV13 ASSFDGQTAF
TRBV7-8 ASSSIAGGRYGELF
TRBV6-5 ASSQQGASYNEQF
TRBV23-1 ASRVGGESSGANVLT
TRBV27 ASSLRTGEINEQF
TRBV19 ASSMPHRGAGYT
TRBV30 AWGSGSGSYNEQF
TRBV11-3 ASTDRQGASFTGEQY
TRBV6-6 ASTLGSSYNEQF
TRBV4-3 ASSQDPSDGNQPQH
TRBV30 AWERGGSGYT